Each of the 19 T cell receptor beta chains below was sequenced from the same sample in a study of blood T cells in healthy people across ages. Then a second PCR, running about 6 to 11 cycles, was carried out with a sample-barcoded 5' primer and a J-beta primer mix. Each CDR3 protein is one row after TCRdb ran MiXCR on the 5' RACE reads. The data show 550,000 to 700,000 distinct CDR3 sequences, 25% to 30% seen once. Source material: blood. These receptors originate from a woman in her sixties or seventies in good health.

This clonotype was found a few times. The CDR3 nucleotides read TGTGCCAGCAGCTTAATCCCCACGACAGGGTATAATTCACCCCTCCACTTT. As protein: CASSLIPTTGYNSPLHF. The rearrangement joins TRBV7-9 to TRBJ1-6; 7 bases map to TRBD1. This CDR3 region has 17 residues. CDR1 is SEHNR and CDR2 is FQNEAQ in the germline V gene (reference sequence). The J segment lost 4 bases and the V segment lost 2 bases, leaving 8 bases of the junction unmatched. Full variable domain (rest looked up from reference TRBV7-9 and TRBJ1-6): DTGVSQNPRHKITKRGQNVTFRCDPISEHNRLYWYRQTLGQGPEFLTYFQNEAQLEKSRLLSDRFSAERPKGSFSTLEIQRTEQGDSAMYLCASSLIPTTGYNSPLHFGNGTRLTVT.

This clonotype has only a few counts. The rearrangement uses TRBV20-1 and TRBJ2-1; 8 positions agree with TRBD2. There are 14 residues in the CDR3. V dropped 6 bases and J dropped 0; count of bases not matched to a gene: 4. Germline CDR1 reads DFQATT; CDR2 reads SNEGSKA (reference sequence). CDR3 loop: CSATGTSSYNEQFF. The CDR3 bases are TGCAGTGCAACCGGGACTAGCTCCTACAATGAGCAGTTCTTC.

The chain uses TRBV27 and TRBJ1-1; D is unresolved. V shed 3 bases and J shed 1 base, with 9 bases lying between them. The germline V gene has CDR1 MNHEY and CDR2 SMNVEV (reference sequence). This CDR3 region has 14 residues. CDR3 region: CASSFGSANTEAFF. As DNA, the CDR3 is TGTGCCAGCAGTTTTGGAAGCGCGAACACTGAAGCTTTCTTT.

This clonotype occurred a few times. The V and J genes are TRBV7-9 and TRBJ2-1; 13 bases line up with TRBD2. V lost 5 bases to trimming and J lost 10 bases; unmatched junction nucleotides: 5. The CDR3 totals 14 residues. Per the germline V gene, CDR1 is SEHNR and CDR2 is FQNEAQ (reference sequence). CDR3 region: CASSAQLAGGEQFF. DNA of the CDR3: TGTGCCAGCAGCGCGCAACTAGCGGGGGGGGAGCAGTTCTTC.

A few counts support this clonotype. This CDR3 is CATGRGLLTNEKLFF. The CDR3 DNA is TGTGCCACGGGCCGGGGGCTCTTAACTAATGAAAAACTGTTTTTT. The chain has TRBV19 and TRBJ1-4; tentatively, D is TRBD1 (6 bases). This CDR3 has 15 residues. The V gene lost 10 bases and the J gene lost 1 base, with 16 bases spanning the gap. The V gene's germline CDR1 is LNHDA and CDR2 SQIVND (reference sequence).

CDR3 residues: CASSTMVGGYEQYF. The CDR3, as DNA: TGTGCCAGCAGCACTATGGTTGGGGGCTACGAGCAGTACTTC. The rearrangement links TRBV3-1 to TRBJ2-7; D is perhaps TRBD1 or TRBD2 (5 bases each). CDR1 and CDR2 (germline): LGHDT, YNNKEL (reference sequence). There are 14 residues in the CDR3. Trimming cost V 5 bases and J 3 bases, with 14 bases left between them.

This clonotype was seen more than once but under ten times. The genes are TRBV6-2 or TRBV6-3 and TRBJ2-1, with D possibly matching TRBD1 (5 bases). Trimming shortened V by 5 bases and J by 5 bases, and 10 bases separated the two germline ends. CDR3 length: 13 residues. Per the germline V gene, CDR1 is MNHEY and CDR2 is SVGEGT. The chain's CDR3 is CASSIGDNNEQFF. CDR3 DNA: TGTGCCAGCAGTATAGGGGATAACAATGAGCAGTTCTTC.

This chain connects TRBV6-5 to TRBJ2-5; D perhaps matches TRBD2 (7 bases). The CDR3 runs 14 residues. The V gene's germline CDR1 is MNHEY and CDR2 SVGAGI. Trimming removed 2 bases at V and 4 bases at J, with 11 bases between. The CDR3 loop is CASSYGGAGETQYF. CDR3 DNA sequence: TGTGCCAGCAGTTACGGGGGGGCCGGAGAGACCCAGTACTTC.

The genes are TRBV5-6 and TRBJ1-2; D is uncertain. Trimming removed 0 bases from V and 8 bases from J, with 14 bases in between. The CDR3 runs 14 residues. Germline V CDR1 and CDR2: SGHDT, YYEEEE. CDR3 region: CASSLVGGFYGYTF. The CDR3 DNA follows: TGTGCCAGCAGCTTGGTTGGAGGGTTTTACGGCTACACCTTC.

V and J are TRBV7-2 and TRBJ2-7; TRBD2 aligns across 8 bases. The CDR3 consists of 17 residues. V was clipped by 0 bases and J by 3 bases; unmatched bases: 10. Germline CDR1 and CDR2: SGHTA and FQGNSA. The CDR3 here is CASSLARGAGALYEQYF. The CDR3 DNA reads TGTGCCAGCAGCTTAGCGCGGGGGGCCGGTGCGCTCTACGAGCAGTACTTC.

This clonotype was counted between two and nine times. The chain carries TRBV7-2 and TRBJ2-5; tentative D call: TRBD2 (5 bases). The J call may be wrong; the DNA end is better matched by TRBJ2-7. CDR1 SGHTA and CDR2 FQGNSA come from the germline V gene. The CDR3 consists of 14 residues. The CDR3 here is CASSLGDYSYEQYF. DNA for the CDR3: TGTGCCAGCAGCTTAGGAGACTACTCCTACGAGCAGTACTTC.

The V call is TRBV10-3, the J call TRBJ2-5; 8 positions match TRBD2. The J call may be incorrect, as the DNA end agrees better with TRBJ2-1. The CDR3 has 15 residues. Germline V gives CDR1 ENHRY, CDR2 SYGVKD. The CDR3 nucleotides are TGTGCCATCAGTACTCTCGGGGGGGCCAACAATGAGCAGTTCTTC. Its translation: CAISTLGGANNEQFF.

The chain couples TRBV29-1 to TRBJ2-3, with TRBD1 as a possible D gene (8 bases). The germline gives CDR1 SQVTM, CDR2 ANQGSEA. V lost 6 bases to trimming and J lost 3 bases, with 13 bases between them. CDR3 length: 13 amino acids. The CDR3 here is CSVDREGTDTQYF. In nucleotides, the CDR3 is TGCAGCGTGGACAGGGAGGGTACAGATACGCAGTATTTT.

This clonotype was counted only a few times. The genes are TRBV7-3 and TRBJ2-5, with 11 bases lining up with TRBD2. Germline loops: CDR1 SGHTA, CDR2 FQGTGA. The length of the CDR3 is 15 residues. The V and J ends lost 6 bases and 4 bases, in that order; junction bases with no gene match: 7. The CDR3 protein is CASSEVAGGPETQYF. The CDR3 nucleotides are TGTGCCAGCAGTGAAGTAGCGGGGGGGCCAGAGACCCAGTACTTC.

In DNA form, the CDR3 reads TGCAGTGCTAGGTCTAGCGGGGGGGTAAAGACCCAGTACTTC. Protein sequence: CSARSSGGVKTQYF. The chain has TRBV20-1 and TRBJ2-5, with 12 nucleotides matching TRBD2. The CDR3 has 14 amino acids. V shed 3 bases, J shed 6 bases, and the junction held 5 bases outside the gene matches. The germline CDR1 and CDR2 sequences are DFQATT and SNEGSKA (reference sequence).

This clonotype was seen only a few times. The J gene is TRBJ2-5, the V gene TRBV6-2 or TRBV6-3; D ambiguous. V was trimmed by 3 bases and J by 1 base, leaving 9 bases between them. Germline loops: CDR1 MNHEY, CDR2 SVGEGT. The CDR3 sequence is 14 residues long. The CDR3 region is CASSYGLLQETQYF. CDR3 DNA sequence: TGTGCCAGCAGTTATGGCTTGCTCCAAGAGACCCAGTACTTC.

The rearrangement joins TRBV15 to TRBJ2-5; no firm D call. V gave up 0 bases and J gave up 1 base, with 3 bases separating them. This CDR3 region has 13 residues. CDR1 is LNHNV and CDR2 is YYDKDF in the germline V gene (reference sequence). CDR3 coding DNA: TGTGCCACCAGCAGAGATGCCCAAGAGACCCAGTACTTC. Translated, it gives CATSRDAQETQYF.

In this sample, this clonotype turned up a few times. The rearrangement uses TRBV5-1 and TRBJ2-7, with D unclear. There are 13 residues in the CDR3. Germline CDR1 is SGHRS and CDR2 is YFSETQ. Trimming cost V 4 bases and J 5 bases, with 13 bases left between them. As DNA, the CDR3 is TGCGCCAGCAGCCTATTTAGCCAAGACGAGCAGTACTTC. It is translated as CASSLFSQDEQYF.

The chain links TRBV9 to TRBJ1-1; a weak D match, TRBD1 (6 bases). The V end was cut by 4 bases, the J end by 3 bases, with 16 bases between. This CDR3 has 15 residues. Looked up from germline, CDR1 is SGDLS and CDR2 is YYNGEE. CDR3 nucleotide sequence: TGTGCCAGCAGCTCTTCCACAGGGTCGTACACTGAAGCTTTCTTT. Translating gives CASSSSTGSYTEAFF.